This T cell receptor beta chain was sequenced during a study of T cell responses to AZD1222 COVID-19 vaccine. Study as a whole: The analysis combined second doses at about 4 or about 12 weeks.

Trimming pared 4 bases from V and 7 bases from J, leaving 16 bases between. CDR1 is SEHNR, CDR2 FQNEAQ, per germline (reference sequence). This CDR3 comprises 14 residues. Whole-study findings and limits: Donors in the cohort were predominantly white British and more often female, and clonal diversity was possibly underestimated. Just a handful of AZD1222 recipients were seropositive at baseline. Spike-specific TCR breadth and depth went up after people got two AZD1222 doses.

Measured with immunoSEQ multiplex PCR; TCRdb has only the in-frame clones, and not every one. Here the sample spans around 260,000 clones, approximately 95% being singletons. Regarding this clone: Its antigen is currently unknown.

This chain joins TRBV7-9 and TRBJ1-1; a possible D gene is TRBD1 (5 bases). The receptor was isolated from an adult in good health. The input for sequencing was peripheral blood, taken on day 0 of AZD1222 vaccination. CDR3 protein: CASSSDGTWDEAFF. The CDR3 nucleotides read TGTGCCAGCAGCTCAGATGGGACTTGGGATGAAGCTTTCTTT.